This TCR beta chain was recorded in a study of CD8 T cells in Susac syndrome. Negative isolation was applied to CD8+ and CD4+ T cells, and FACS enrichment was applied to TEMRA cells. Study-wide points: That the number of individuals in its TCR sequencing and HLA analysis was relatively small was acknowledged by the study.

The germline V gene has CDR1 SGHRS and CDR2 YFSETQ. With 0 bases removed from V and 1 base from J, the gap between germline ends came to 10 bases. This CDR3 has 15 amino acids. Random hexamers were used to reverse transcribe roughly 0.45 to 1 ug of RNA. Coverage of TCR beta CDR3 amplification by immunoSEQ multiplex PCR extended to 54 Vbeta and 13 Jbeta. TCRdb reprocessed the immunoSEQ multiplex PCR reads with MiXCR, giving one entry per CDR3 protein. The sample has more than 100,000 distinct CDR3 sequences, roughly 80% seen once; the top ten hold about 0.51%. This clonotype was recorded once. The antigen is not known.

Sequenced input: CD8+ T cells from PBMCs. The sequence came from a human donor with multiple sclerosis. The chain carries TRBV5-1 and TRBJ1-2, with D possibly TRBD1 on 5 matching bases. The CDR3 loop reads CASSLVGTDNYGYTF. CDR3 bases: TGCGCCAGCAGCTTGGTGGGGACGGATAACTATGGCTACACCTTC.